The 21 T cell receptor beta chains below all came from one sample that was sequenced in a study of Graves' ophthalmopathy and Graves' hyperthyroidism. The authors amplified TCR beta CDR3 regions, and they did so from RNA transcripts for repertoire sequencing. Amplification began with first-round RT-PCR using HTBI primers, then second-round multiplex PCR was performed. TCRdb recomputed calls from the multiplex PCR reads with MiXCR, one row per CDR3 protein. The data contain about 600,000 distinct CDR3 sequences, roughly 40% of them singletons. Sequenced sample: peripheral blood or thyroid tissue (not recorded which). Receptor source: an adult man with Graves' hyperthyroidism.

To note about this clonotype: Germline is not matched at one junction end, which may reflect a read error. The V gene is TRBV15, the J gene TRBJ1-5; D is undetermined. This CDR3 contains 16 residues. Germline V gene lookup returns CDR1 LNHNV and CDR2 YYDKDF (reference sequence). The CDR3 protein is CAASSDCPLSNQPQHF. The CDR3 DNA reads as TGTGCCGCCAGCAGTGACTGCCCACTTAGCAATCAGCCCCAGCATTTT.

Of note for this clonotype: Because the CDR3 is missing its conserved closing phenylalanine or tryptophan, this is likely a read error. This chain links TRBV5-1 with TRBJ1-4; 10 positions match TRBD1. Germline CDR1 reads SGHRS; CDR2 reads YFSETQ. V lost 2 bases to trimming and J lost 8 bases; unmatched junction nucleotides: 6. This CDR3 region has 15 residues. The CDR3 is CASSFRGGQGEKLFL. Written as DNA, the CDR3 is TGCGCCAGCAGCTTCCGAGGGGGACAGGGGGAAAAACTGTTTCTT.

This clonotype was counted a few times. A much larger clone lies a single base off, so this may be a read error. The CDR3 ends on some other residue instead of the conserved phenylalanine or tryptophan, so this is likely a read error. The chain joins TRBV14 to TRBJ1-1, with a weak D call TRBD1 (5 bases). This CDR3 contains 14 residues. Trimming took 1 base from V and 6 from J, leaving 12 bases between them. CDR1 SGHDN and CDR2 FVKESK come from the germline V gene. The CDR3 DNA sequence: TGTGCCAGCAGCCAAGGCGTGCGGGGGGCTGAAGCTTTCTCT. Translation gives CASSQGVRGAEAFS.

Turning to this clonotype: A single base separates this from a much larger clone, so it may be a read error. This chain uses TRBV25-1 with TRBJ2-7, with TRBD2 identical over 14 bases. The CDR3 contains 14 residues. The V gene's germline CDR1 is MGHDK and CDR2 SYGVNS. CDR3 sequence (DNA): TGTGCCAGCAGGACTAGCGGGAGGGATTACGAGCAGCACTTC. It encodes CASRTSGRDYEQHF.

The chain carries TRBV12-3 or TRBV12-4 and TRBJ2-2; 13 bases line up with TRBD2. CDR3 size: 18 residues. V dropped 2 bases and J dropped 7; count of bases not matched to a gene: 10. CDR3 sequence reads: CASSLLGLAGLSGGELFF. CDR3 nucleotide sequence: TGTGCCAGCAGTTTATTGGGACTAGCGGGACTCTCGGGCGGGGAGCTGTTTTTT.

At least ten counts were recorded for this clonotype. V gene TRBV19 combines with J gene TRBJ1-3, with D tentatively TRBD1 (6 bases). The V gene's germline CDR1 is LNHDA and CDR2 SQIVND (reference sequence). The CDR3 runs 15 residues. Trimming took 5 bases from V and 1 from J, leaving 12 bases between them. CDR3 in amino acids: CASSPTGQSGNTIYF. As DNA, the CDR3 is TGTGCCAGTAGTCCAACAGGGCAATCTGGAAACACCATATATTTT. Supplemented by reference TRBV19 and TRBJ1-3, the full variable domain reads DGGITQSPKYLFRKEGQNVTLSCEQNLNHDAMYWYRQDPGQGLRLIYYSQIVNDFQKGDIAEGYSVSREKKESFPLTVTSAQKNPTAFYLCASSPTGQSGNTIYFGEGSWLTVV.

This clonotype was recorded a few times. This rearrangement joins TRBV7-2 to TRBJ1-6; 9 nucleotides line up with TRBD1. The CDR3 sequence is 16 residues long. Germline V lookup: CDR1 SGHTA, CDR2 FQGNSA. The ends lost 11 bases at V and 7 bases at J; junction bases unmatched: 15. The CDR3 loop is CAWSKIAGTGNSPLHF. DNA of the CDR3: TGTGCCTGGAGCAAAATCGCCGGGACAGGGAATTCACCCCTCCACTTT.

This clonotype was observed many times. V gene TRBV29-1 combines with J gene TRBJ1-1, with D unclear. CDR3 length: 14 amino acids. Trimming removed 7 bases at V and 1 base at J, with 16 bases between. The V gene's germline CDR1 is SQVTM and CDR2 ANQGSEA. The CDR3 here is CSGLSLASNTEAFF. DNA of the CDR3: TGCAGCGGATTGAGTTTGGCGTCGAACACTGAAGCTTTCTTT.

This clonotype has ten or more counts. The V and J genes are TRBV19 and TRBJ1-5, with 9 bases aligning to TRBD1. This CDR3 has 17 residues. Germline values: CDR1 LNHDA, CDR2 SQIVND (reference sequence). The trim removed 6 bases at V and 6 bases at J, leaving 15 bases unmatched. The CDR3 region is CASRPLPGQGWAQPQHF. The CDR3 bases are TGTGCCAGTAGACCTCTACCGGGACAGGGTTGGGCTCAGCCCCAGCATTTT.

This clonotype was found many times. The chain uses TRBV29-1 and TRBJ1-4; 9 nucleotides line up with TRBD1. With 6 bases clipped from V and 6 bases from J, the junction kept 11 bases outside the gene matches. Per germline, CDR1 SQVTM and CDR2 ANQGSEA. The length of the CDR3 is 15 residues. CDR3 sequence (DNA): TGCAGCGTGTCCCCCCCCGGGACAGGGTATGAAAAACTGTTTTTT. Translated: CSVSPPGTGYEKLFF.

The chain has TRBV25-1 and TRBJ1-1; TRBD1 aligns across 7 bases. This CDR3 contains 13 residues. Germline loops: CDR1 MGHDK, CDR2 SYGVNS. After removal of 4 bases from V and 11 bases from J, the junction contained 10 bases not matched to a gene. The CDR3 loop reads CASSAETQGEAFF. CDR3 nucleotide sequence: TGTGCCAGCAGTGCTGAGACCCAGGGGGAGGCTTTCTTT.

J is TRBJ2-5 and V is TRBV7-2; 10 bases are a match to TRBD1. V trimming: 5 bases; J trimming: 6 bases; junction bases outside the gene matches: 6. The V gene's germline CDR1 is SGHTA and CDR2 FQGNSA. The CDR3 totals 14 residues. The CDR3 spells CASSLWTGGKTQYF. The CDR3 nucleotides read TGTGCCAGCAGCCTATGGACAGGGGGGAAGACCCAGTACTTC.

Only a few counts were recorded for this clonotype. The J gene is TRBJ2-7, the V gene TRBV12-3 or TRBV12-4, with a weak D call TRBD1 (6 bases). The J call may be wrong; the DNA end is better matched by TRBJ2-1. This CDR3 spans 15 amino acids. The CDR3: CATSEGVYVNNEQFF. The CDR3 DNA follows: TGTGCCACCTCAGAGGGGGTCTATGTGAACAATGAGCAGTTCTTC.

V and J are TRBV10-2 and TRBJ2-6, with D maybe TRBD1 (5 bases). The CDR3 extends over 15 amino acids. CDR1 is WSHSY, CDR2 SAAADI, per germline. V lost 2 bases and J 5 bases, leaving 10 bases between the germline ends. This chain's CDR3 is CASSEHTGRANVLTF. The CDR3 DNA reads as TGCGCCAGCAGTGAGCACACAGGACGGGCCAACGTCCTGACTTTC.

V and J are TRBV9 and TRBJ2-7; D call uncertain. The closer fit of TRBJ2-1 to the DNA end suggests the J call may be wrong. The germline CDR1 and CDR2 sequences are SGDLS and YYNGEE. The CDR3 has 11 amino acids. CDR3 loop: CASSVEYEQFF. CDR3 nucleotides: TGTGCCAGCAGCGTAGAGTATGAGCAGTTCTTC.

Worth noting for this clonotype: It is unclear where the CDR3 begins or ends on the DNA, so no DNA is shown, and the CDR3 is as TCRdb lists it. V and J are TRBV7-9 and TRBJ2-7; the DNA was not compared with TRBD1, the D call given in the table. Germline V gives CDR1 SEHNR, CDR2 FQNEAQ (reference sequence). With termini counted, the CDR3 has 20 amino acids. The CDR3 is CASSIYLCSVGQVNRNEQYF.

In its sample, this clonotype was seen many times. V is TRBV6-5 and J is TRBJ1-3; no clear D gene. The V end lost 10 bases, the J end lost 4 bases, and 8 bases lay between the germline ends. The CDR3 runs to 11 residues. Germline V lookup: CDR1 MNHEY, CDR2 SVGAGI. The CDR3: CATSRGNTIYF. CDR3 nucleotide sequence: TGTGCCACGTCGAGGGGAAACACCATATATTTT.

The CDR3 loop is CASRGPGGAGANVLTF. The CDR3 DNA reads TGTGCCAGCAGGGGGCCCGGTGGCGCTGGGGCCAACGTCCTGACTTTC. The chain has TRBV12-3 or TRBV12-4 and TRBJ2-6; possibly TRBD1 for D (5 bases). There are 16 residues in the CDR3. V shed 6 bases and J shed 2 bases, with 14 bases lying between them.

A single count supports this clonotype. A much larger clone lies one base from this, so it may be a read error. The gene calls are TRBV25-1 and TRBJ2-6, with D perhaps TRBD2 (6 bases). The CDR3 covers 16 residues. With 6 bases removed from V and 0 bases from J, the gap between germline ends came to 12 bases. The V gene's germline CDR1 is MGHDK and CDR2 SYGVNS. CDR3 DNA sequence: TGTGCCAGCAGAGACGGGGGAATCTCTGGGGCCAACGTCCTGACTTTC. Protein product: CASRDGGISGANVLTF.

V is TRBV6-5 and J is TRBJ2-6, with 7 bases matching TRBD2. The CDR3 consists of 14 residues. V shed 6 bases and J 4 bases; nucleotides not matched to a gene: 3. Germline V gives CDR1 MNHEY, CDR2 SVGAGI. The CDR3 DNA sequence: TGTGCCAGCAGGGGAGGGCAGGGGGCCAACGTCCTGACTTTC. This encodes CASRGGQGANVLTF.

This clonotype was recorded at least ten times. The V call is TRBV12-3 or TRBV12-4, the J call TRBJ2-2; TRBD1 is a possible D gene (6 bases). V lost 5 bases and J lost 1, with 11 bases in between. This CDR3 comprises 15 residues. Written as DNA, the CDR3 is TGTGCCAGCAGTCCCAGGGGTGGGAACACCGGGGAGCTGTTTTTT. It codes for CASSPRGGNTGELFF.